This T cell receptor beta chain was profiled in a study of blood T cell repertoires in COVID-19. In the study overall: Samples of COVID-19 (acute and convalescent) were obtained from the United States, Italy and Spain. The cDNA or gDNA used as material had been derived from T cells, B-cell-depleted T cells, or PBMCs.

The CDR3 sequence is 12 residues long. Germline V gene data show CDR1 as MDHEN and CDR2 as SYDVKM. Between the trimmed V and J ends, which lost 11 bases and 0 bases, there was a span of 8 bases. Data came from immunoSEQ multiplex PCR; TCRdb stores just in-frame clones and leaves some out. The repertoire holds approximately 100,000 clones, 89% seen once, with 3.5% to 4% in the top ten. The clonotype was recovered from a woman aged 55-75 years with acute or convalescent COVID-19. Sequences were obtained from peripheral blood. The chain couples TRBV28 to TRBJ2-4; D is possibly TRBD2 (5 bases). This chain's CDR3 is CAVGLAKNIQYF. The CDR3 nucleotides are TGTGCCGTCGGACTAGCCAAAAACATTCAGTACTTC.